This entry lists 9 T cell receptor beta chains sequenced from one sample in a study of regulatory T cells in long-lasting Graves disease. As to time point: newly diagnosed GD, antithyroid drugs for less than 3 months. Isolated PBMC RNA provided the starting material for the TCR library. In building TCR beta libraries, iRepertoire HTBI primers were used together with Arm-PCR of CDR3 regions. TCRdb redid the calling of the multiplex PCR reads with MiXCR, one entry per CDR3 protein. The data contain approximately 350,000 distinct CDR3 sequences, about 10% of them seen just once; the ten biggest clones take up under 20%. The data were also submitted as part of a second study, on T cells in Graves' hyperthyroidism and ophthalmopathy.

The material sequenced was peripheral blood mononuclear cells (PBMCs), taken at new diagnosis, from a patient treated with antithyroid drugs. The receptors were gathered from a woman aged 18-29 years with Graves disease.

This clonotype showed up many times. This chain links TRBV2 with TRBJ2-4; perhaps D is TRBD1 or TRBD2 (5 bases each). The CDR3 runs 16 residues. The germline V gene has CDR1 SNHLY and CDR2 FYNNEI. Trimming shortened V by 4 bases and J by 0 bases, and 13 bases separated the two germline ends. CDR3 sequence reads: CASSVAGRLAKNIQYF. In DNA, the CDR3 is TGTGCCAGCAGTGTAGCAGGGAGACTAGCCAAAAACATTCAGTACTTC.

This clonotype appeared a few times. V gene TRBV19 combines with J gene TRBJ2-1; a possible D gene is TRBD2 (5 bases). The V and J ends lost 3 bases and 4 bases respectively, with 13 bases between them. CDR1 and CDR2 (germline): LNHDA, SQIVND (reference sequence). The CDR3 loop spans 15 amino acids. The CDR3, as DNA: TGTGCCAGTAGTATGTTACTAGGGCTTTACAATGAGCAGTTCTTC. As protein: CASSMLLGLYNEQFF.

This clonotype was seen a few times. The rearrangement links TRBV6-2 or TRBV6-3 to TRBJ2-4; D gene uncertain. The V gene lost 5 bases and the J gene lost 7 bases, with 18 bases spanning the gap. This CDR3 is 15 amino acids long. CDR1 and CDR2 from the germline V gene are MNHEY and SVGEGT. CDR3 protein: CASSLSLNFFNIQYF. The CDR3 DNA reads TGTGCCAGCAGTCTCTCGTTAAATTTCTTTAACATTCAGTACTTC.

This clonotype was recorded many times. The V call is TRBV29-1, the J call TRBJ2-1; either TRBD1 or TRBD2 may supply D (5 bases each). The CDR3 totals 16 residues. V was pared by 1 base and J by 0 bases, with 13 bases between. Germline assignment: CDR1 SQVTM and CDR2 ANQGSEA. The CDR3 DNA follows: TGCAGCGTTGAAGCCCTTTCAGGGAGCTCCTACAATGAGCAGTTCTTC. As protein: CSVEALSGSSYNEQFF.

This clonotype was seen at least ten times. The V call is TRBV3-1, the J call TRBJ2-7, with TRBD2 matching 7 bases. Germline values: CDR1 LGHDT, CDR2 YNNKEL (reference sequence). The junction had 4 bases not matched to a gene; V was cut back by 2 bases and J by 3 bases. The CDR3 extends over 14 amino acids. CDR3 in amino acids: CASSQSRGVYEQYF. The CDR3 DNA reads TGTGCCAGCAGCCAAAGCCGGGGGGTCTACGAGCAGTACTTC.

The V call is TRBV20-1, the J call TRBJ2-1; D remains unclear. Trimming removed 8 bases at V and 0 bases at J, with 11 bases between. Germline V CDR1 and CDR2: DFQATT, SNEGSKA (reference sequence). The CDR3 is made up of 13 amino acids. CDR3 region: CSFEESSYNEQFF. The DNA of the CDR3 is TGCAGTTTCGAGGAGAGCTCCTACAATGAGCAGTTCTTC.

This clonotype was counted at least ten times. The V call is TRBV2, the J call TRBJ1-1; D is possibly TRBD1 (6 bases). The V gene's germline CDR1 is SNHLY and CDR2 FYNNEI. The V end was cut by 7 bases, the J end by 0 bases, with 24 bases between. This CDR3 is built from 18 residues. The CDR3 coding sequence is TGTGCCAGCAACATCCTCAATTTTACAGGGTCCATGAACACTGAAGCTTTCTTT. Its protein is CASNILNFTGSMNTEAFF.

This clonotype occurred many times. Germline and junction disagree at one end, which may indicate a read error. The V call is TRBV27, the J call TRBJ2-7; D could derive from TRBD1 or TRBD2 (5 bases each). The CDR3 loop spans 12 amino acids. Germline V CDR1 and CDR2: MNHEY, SMNVEV (reference sequence). The CDR3: CASSTPGTGFFF. The CDR3 nucleotides are TGTGCCAGCAGTACTCCCGGGACGGGTTTTTTCTTC.

The rearrangement uses TRBV19 and TRBJ1-5; D gene unclear. The CDR3 length is 16 residues. Looked up from germline, CDR1 is LNHDA and CDR2 is SQIVND (reference sequence). With 3 bases removed from V and 6 bases from J, the gap between germline ends came to 18 bases. The CDR3 region is CASSIALIREGQPQHF. The CDR3 nucleotides read TGTGCCAGTAGTATCGCCCTGATAAGGGAGGGTCAGCCCCAGCATTTT.